The rows below give T cell receptor beta chains drawn from one sample of a study of T-cell reconstitution after alpha-beta-depleted transplantation in children. TCRdb re-called the PCR reads with MiXCR, one entry per CDR3 protein. Among about 830,000 distinct CDR3 sequences, 15% to 20% were seen once, and the ten largest hold about 4.6%. The material was PBMCs, mostly from graft donor cells, obtained 360 days after TCRalphabeta/CD19-depleted stem cell transplant. Source of these receptors: a male patient younger than 18 who had a stem cell transplant for acute lymphoblastic leukemia, so the T cells may come from the graft donor. Both conserved end residues are part of each CDR3. Fields, in order: J gene, D gene, V gene, clone size, CDR3 protein, CDR3 DNA. A D gene is named only where the DNA matches it firmly. Some rows have no size entry. The others give once, few or many, or a class for an expanded clone.

J gene: TRBJ2-5
D gene: .
V gene: TRBV5-1
clone size: few
CDR3 protein: CASSPHAGTPQETQYF
CDR3 DNA: TGCGCCAGCAGCCCCCACGCCGGGACTCCCCAAGAGACCCAGTACTTC

J gene: TRBJ2-5
D gene: TRBD2
V gene: TRBV18
clone size: few
CDR3 protein: CASSPLRLAEKQETQYF
CDR3 DNA: TGTGCCAGCTCACCACTGAGACTAGCGGAAAAACAAGAGACCCAGTACTTC

J gene: TRBJ1-1
D gene: .
V gene: TRBV20-1
clone size: few
CDR3 protein: CSARIPGGNTEAFF
CDR3 DNA: TGCAGTGCTCGAATCCCGGGGGGGAACACTGAAGCTTTCTTT

J gene: TRBJ2-7
D gene: TRBD1
V gene: TRBV5-1
clone size: few
CDR3 protein: CASSLVGQFEQYF
CDR3 DNA: TGCGCCAGCAGCTTGGTGGGACAGTTCGAGCAGTACTTC

J gene: TRBJ1-2
D gene: TRBD1
V gene: TRBV20-1
clone size: .
CDR3 protein: CSATGGPYGYTF
CDR3 DNA: TGCAGTGCCACAGGGGGGCCCTATGGCTACACCTTC

J gene: TRBJ2-7
D gene: .
V gene: TRBV5-1
clone size: .
CDR3 protein: CASSYEMGDEQYF
CDR3 DNA: TGCGCCAGCAGCTATGAAATGGGGGACGAGCAGTACTTC

J gene: TRBJ2-7
D gene: TRBD2
V gene: TRBV3-1
clone size: .
CDR3 protein: CASSQESGGPIEQYF
CDR3 DNA: TGTGCCAGCAGCCAAGAATCGGGAGGGCCCATCGAGCAGTACTTC

J gene: TRBJ2-1
D gene: TRBD2
V gene: TRBV12-3/TRBV12-4
clone size: .
CDR3 protein: CASSFGLAGIVEQFF
CDR3 DNA: TGTGCCAGCAGTTTCGGACTAGCGGGAATTGTTGAGCAGTTCTTC

J gene: TRBJ2-3
D gene: TRBD1
V gene: TRBV29-1
clone size: many
CDR3 protein: CSARDRGTDTQYF
CDR3 DNA: TGCAGCGCCCGGGACAGGGGCACAGATACGCAGTATTTT

J gene: TRBJ2-5
D gene: TRBD2
V gene: TRBV12-3/TRBV12-4
clone size: .
CDR3 protein: CASSLVLGTSGRRQGETQYF
CDR3 DNA: TGTGCCAGCAGTCTCGTCCTTGGGACTAGCGGGAGAAGACAAGGGGAGACCCAGTACTTC

J gene: TRBJ2-2
D gene: .
V gene: TRBV7-9
clone size: few
CDR3 protein: CASSISGTGELFF
CDR3 DNA: TGTGCCAGCAGCATTAGCGGCACCGGGGAGCTGTTTTTT

J gene: TRBJ2-5
D gene: .
V gene: TRBV18
clone size: few
CDR3 protein: CASSHLTGALETQYF
CDR3 DNA: TGTGCCAGCTCACACCTTACGGGAGCACTGGAGACCCAGTACTTC

J gene: TRBJ2-7
D gene: TRBD2
V gene: TRBV6-5
clone size: many
CDR3 protein: CASSYSASGSYEQYF
CDR3 DNA: TGTGCCAGCAGTTACAGCGCTAGCGGTTCCTACGAGCAGTACTTC

J gene: TRBJ1-2
D gene: .
V gene: TRBV7-8
clone size: .
CDR3 protein: CASSLRGHYGYTF
CDR3 DNA: TGTGCCAGCAGCTTACGGGGGCACTATGGCTACACCTTC

J gene: TRBJ2-7
D gene: .
V gene: TRBV5-1
clone size: many
CDR3 protein: CASSLAPGISYEQYF
CDR3 DNA: TGCGCCAGCAGCTTGGCCCCAGGGATCTCCTACGAGCAGTACTTC

J gene: TRBJ2-2
D gene: .
V gene: TRBV5-1
clone size: many
CDR3 protein: CASSLSGPTGELFF
CDR3 DNA: TGCGCCAGCAGCTTGTCAGGGCCCACCGGGGAGCTGTTTTTT

J gene: TRBJ2-2
D gene: .
V gene: TRBV4-1
clone size: few
CDR3 protein: CASSQILQNTGELFF
CDR3 DNA: TGCGCCAGCAGCCAAATATTACAGAACACCGGGGAGCTGTTTTTT

J gene: TRBJ1-1
D gene: .
V gene: TRBV5-1
clone size: .
CDR3 protein: CASGPWRAAEAFF
CDR3 DNA: TGCGCCAGCGGTCCTTGGAGGGCCGCTGAAGCTTTCTTT

J gene: TRBJ2-5
D gene: .
V gene: TRBV27
clone size: .
CDR3 protein: CASSFSDNTPQETQYF
CDR3 DNA: TGTGCCAGCAGTTTCTCGGACAACACCCCCCAAGAGACCCAGTACTTC

J gene: TRBJ2-7
D gene: .
V gene: TRBV18
clone size: few
CDR3 protein: CASSPITEGEQYF
CDR3 DNA: TGTGCCAGCTCACCAATCACCGAGGGGGAGCAGTACTTC

J gene: TRBJ2-7
D gene: TRBD2
V gene: TRBV12-3/TRBV12-4
clone size: many
CDR3 protein: CASSSTTSGTSGRGGSYEQYF
CDR3 DNA: TGTGCCAGCAGTTCTACTACCTCCGGGACTAGCGGGAGGGGAGGCTCCTACGAGCAGTACTTC

J gene: TRBJ2-4
D gene: .
V gene: TRBV12-3/TRBV12-4
clone size: few
CDR3 protein: CASSLRDPWGKNIQYF
CDR3 DNA: TGTGCCAGCAGCCTTAGGGACCCCTGGGGCAAAAACATTCAGTACTTC

J gene: TRBJ2-7
D gene: TRBD2
V gene: TRBV20-1
clone size: few
CDR3 protein: CSARRTSTREQYF
CDR3 DNA: TGCAGTGCTAGAAGGACTAGCACAAGGGAGCAGTACTTC

J gene: TRBJ2-4
D gene: .
V gene: TRBV4-1
clone size: few
CDR3 protein: CASSLLPIAKNIQYF
CDR3 DNA: TGCGCCAGCAGCCTCTTACCAATAGCCAAAAACATTCAGTACTTC

J gene: TRBJ2-1
D gene: .
V gene: TRBV21-1
clone size: few
CDR3 protein: CASSVDGTSANNEQFF
CDR3 DNA: TGTGCCAGCAGCGTTGATGGGACTAGCGCCAACAATGAGCAGTTCTTC

J gene: TRBJ2-3
D gene: .
V gene: TRBV20-1
clone size: .
CDR3 protein: CSARDPRANTDTQYF
CDR3 DNA: TGCAGTGCTAGAGATCCCCGTGCTAACACAGATACGCAGTATTTT

J gene: TRBJ1-6
D gene: TRBD1
V gene: TRBV7-8
clone size: .
CDR3 protein: CASSPTGKLYNSPLHF
CDR3 DNA: TGTGCCAGCAGCCCGACAGGGAAATTATATAATTCACCCCTCCACTTT

J gene: TRBJ2-2
D gene: .
V gene: TRBV20-1
clone size: .
CDR3 protein: CSASKASEGELFF
CDR3 DNA: TGCAGTGCTAGCAAGGCCTCAGAGGGGGAGCTGTTTTTT

J gene: TRBJ2-1
D gene: TRBD2
V gene: TRBV11-2
clone size: .
CDR3 protein: CASSPLLAATRWVEQFF
CDR3 DNA: TGTGCCAGCAGCCCGCTACTAGCGGCCACCAGATGGGTTGAGCAGTTCTTC

J gene: TRBJ2-1
D gene: TRBD2
V gene: TRBV4-2
clone size: few
CDR3 protein: CASGRASGSNEQFF
CDR3 DNA: TGTGCCAGCGGGCGGGCTAGCGGGAGCAATGAGCAGTTCTTC

J gene: TRBJ2-4
D gene: TRBD2
V gene: TRBV7-6
clone size: few
CDR3 protein: CASSLGAGLAANIQYF
CDR3 DNA: TGTGCCAGCAGCTTAGGAGCTGGCCTAGCGGCGAACATTCAGTACTTC

J gene: TRBJ2-2
D gene: .
V gene: TRBV20-1
clone size: .
CDR3 protein: CSAPGTNTGELFF
CDR3 DNA: TGCAGTGCGCCTGGGACGAACACCGGGGAGCTGTTTTTT

J gene: TRBJ1-4
D gene: .
V gene: TRBV12-3/TRBV12-4
clone size: .
CDR3 protein: CASSLRKTPTEKLFF
CDR3 DNA: TGTGCCAGCAGTTTACGGAAGACTCCGACCGAAAAACTGTTTTTT

J gene: TRBJ2-7
D gene: .
V gene: TRBV2
clone size: .
CDR3 protein: CASSEVESQAKYF
CDR3 DNA: TGTGCCAGCAGTGAAGTAGAATCCCAAGCGAAGTACTTC

J gene: TRBJ2-5
D gene: TRBD2
V gene: TRBV24-1
clone size: .
CDR3 protein: CATSIGASGNQETQYF
CDR3 DNA: TGTGCCACCAGTATCGGAGCTAGCGGCAACCAAGAGACCCAGTACTTC

J gene: TRBJ2-7
D gene: .
V gene: TRBV25-1
clone size: few
CDR3 protein: CASTSGPHASYEQYF
CDR3 DNA: TGTGCCAGCACCTCGGGGCCCCATGCCTCCTACGAGCAGTACTTC

J gene: TRBJ2-3
D gene: .
V gene: TRBV18
clone size: .
CDR3 protein: CASSPDYLRADTQYF
CDR3 DNA: TGTGCCAGCTCACCGGACTACCTGAGGGCAGATACGCAGTATTTT

J gene: TRBJ2-2
D gene: .
V gene: TRBV18
clone size: many
CDR3 protein: CASSPERPSQTGELFF
CDR3 DNA: TGTGCCAGCTCACCGGAAAGACCCTCCCAAACCGGGGAGCTGTTTTTT

J gene: TRBJ2-1
D gene: TRBD2
V gene: TRBV6-1
clone size: .
CDR3 protein: CAILGMGGSSHEQFF
CDR3 DNA: TGTGCCATCTTGGGCATGGGCGGGAGCTCCCATGAGCAGTTCTTC

J gene: TRBJ2-5
D gene: .
V gene: TRBV14
clone size: few
CDR3 protein: CASSQAFRGTGQETQYF
CDR3 DNA: TGTGCCAGCAGCCAAGCCTTCCGCGGGACCGGACAAGAGACCCAGTACTTC

J gene: TRBJ2-7
D gene: TRBD2
V gene: TRBV20-1
clone size: few
CDR3 protein: CSARTGGRVTEQYF
CDR3 DNA: TGCAGTGCTAGAACGGGCGGGAGGGTAACCGAGCAGTACTTC

J gene: TRBJ1-1
D gene: TRBD1
V gene: TRBV2
clone size: few
CDR3 protein: CATPGQRNTEAFF
CDR3 DNA: TGTGCCACACCGGGACAGAGAAACACTGAAGCTTTCTTT

J gene: TRBJ1-1
D gene: .
V gene: TRBV9
clone size: few
CDR3 protein: CASSVGSGAEAFF
CDR3 DNA: TGTGCCAGCAGCGTAGGTTCAGGGGCTGAAGCTTTCTTT

J gene: TRBJ2-1
D gene: .
V gene: TRBV4-2
clone size: .
CDR3 protein: CASSQDPGLYNEQFF
CDR3 DNA: TGTGCCAGCAGCCAAGATCCGGGGCTCTACAATGAGCAGTTCTTC

J gene: TRBJ1-5
D gene: .
V gene: TRBV6-4
clone size: few
CDR3 protein: CASRDGGQPQHF
CDR3 DNA: TGTGCCAGCCGGGACGGCGGGCAGCCCCAGCATTTT

J gene: TRBJ2-1
D gene: .
V gene: TRBV12-3/TRBV12-4
clone size: few
CDR3 protein: CASSLHHGPADNEQFF
CDR3 DNA: TGTGCCAGCAGTTTACATCACGGCCCCGCAGACAATGAGCAGTTCTTC

J gene: TRBJ2-7
D gene: .
V gene: TRBV20-1
clone size: many
CDR3 protein: CSARDNPYEQYF
CDR3 DNA: TGCAGTGCTAGGGACAACCCCTACGAGCAGTACTTC

J gene: TRBJ2-5
D gene: TRBD1
V gene: TRBV3-1
clone size: few
CDR3 protein: CASSHRGQGMETQYF
CDR3 DNA: TGTGCCAGCAGCCATAGGGGACAGGGGATGGAGACCCAGTACTTC

J gene: TRBJ2-2
D gene: .
V gene: TRBV7-3
clone size: .
CDR3 protein: CASRLNSGTGELFF
CDR3 DNA: TGTGCCAGCAGACTAAATAGCGGCACCGGGGAGCTGTTTTTT

J gene: TRBJ1-2
D gene: .
V gene: TRBV20-1
clone size: many
CDR3 protein: CSARGSYGYTF
CDR3 DNA: TGCAGTGCTAGAGGGAGCTATGGCTACACCTTC

J gene: TRBJ1-5
D gene: .
V gene: TRBV18
clone size: few
CDR3 protein: CASSPGQPSNQPQHF
CDR3 DNA: TGTGCCAGCTCACCAGGGCAGCCCAGCAATCAGCCCCAGCATTTT

J gene: TRBJ2-2
D gene: .
V gene: TRBV7-7
clone size: .
CDR3 protein: CASSPTWNTGELFF
CDR3 DNA: TGTGCCAGCAGCCCAACATGGAACACCGGGGAGCTGTTTTTT